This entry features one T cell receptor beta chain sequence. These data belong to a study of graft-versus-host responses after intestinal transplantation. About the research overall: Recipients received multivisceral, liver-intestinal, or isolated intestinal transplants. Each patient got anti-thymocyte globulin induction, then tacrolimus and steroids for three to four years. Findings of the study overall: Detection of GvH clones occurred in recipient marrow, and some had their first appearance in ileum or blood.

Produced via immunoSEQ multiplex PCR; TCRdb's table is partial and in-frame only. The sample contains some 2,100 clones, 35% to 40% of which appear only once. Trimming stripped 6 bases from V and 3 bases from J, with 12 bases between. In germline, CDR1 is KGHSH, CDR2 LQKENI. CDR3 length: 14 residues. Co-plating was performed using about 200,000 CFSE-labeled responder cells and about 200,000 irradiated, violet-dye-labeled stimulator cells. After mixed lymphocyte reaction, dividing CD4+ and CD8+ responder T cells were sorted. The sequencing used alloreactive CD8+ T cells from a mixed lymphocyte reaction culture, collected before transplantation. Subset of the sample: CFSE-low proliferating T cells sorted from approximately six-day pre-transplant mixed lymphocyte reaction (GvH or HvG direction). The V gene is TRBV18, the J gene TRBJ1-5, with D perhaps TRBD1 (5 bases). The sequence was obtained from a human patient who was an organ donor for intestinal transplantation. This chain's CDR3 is CASSQGSTNQPQHF. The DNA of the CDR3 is TGTGCCAGCTCGCAGGGAAGCACCAATCAGCCCCAGCATTTT.